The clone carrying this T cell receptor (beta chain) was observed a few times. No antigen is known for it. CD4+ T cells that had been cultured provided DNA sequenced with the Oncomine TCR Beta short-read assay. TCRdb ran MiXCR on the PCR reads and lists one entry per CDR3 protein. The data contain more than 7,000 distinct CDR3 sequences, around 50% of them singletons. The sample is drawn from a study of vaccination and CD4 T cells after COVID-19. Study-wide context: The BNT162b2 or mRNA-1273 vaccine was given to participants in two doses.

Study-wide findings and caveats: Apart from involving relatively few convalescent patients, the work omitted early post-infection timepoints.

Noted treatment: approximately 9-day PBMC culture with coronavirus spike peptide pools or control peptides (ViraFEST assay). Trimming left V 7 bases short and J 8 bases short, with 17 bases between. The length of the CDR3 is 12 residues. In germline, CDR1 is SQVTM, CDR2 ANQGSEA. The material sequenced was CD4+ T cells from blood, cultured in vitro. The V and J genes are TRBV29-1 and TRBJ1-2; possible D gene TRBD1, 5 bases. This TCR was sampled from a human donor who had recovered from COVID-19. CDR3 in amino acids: CSAPWGTRGYTF. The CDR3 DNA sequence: TGCAGCGCCCCGTGGGGGACCCGCGGCTACACCTTC.